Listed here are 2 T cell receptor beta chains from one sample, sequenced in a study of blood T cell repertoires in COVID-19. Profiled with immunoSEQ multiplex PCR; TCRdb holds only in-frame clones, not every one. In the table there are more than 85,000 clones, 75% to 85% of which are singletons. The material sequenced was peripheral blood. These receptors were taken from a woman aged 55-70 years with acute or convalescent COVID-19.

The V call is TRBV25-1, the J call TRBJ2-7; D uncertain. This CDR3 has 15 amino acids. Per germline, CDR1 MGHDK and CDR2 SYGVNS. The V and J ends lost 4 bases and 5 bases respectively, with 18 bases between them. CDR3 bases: TGTGCCAGCAGTGTCCTAGGTGATAGCCTGAACGAGCAGTACTTC. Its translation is CASSVLGDSLNEQYF.

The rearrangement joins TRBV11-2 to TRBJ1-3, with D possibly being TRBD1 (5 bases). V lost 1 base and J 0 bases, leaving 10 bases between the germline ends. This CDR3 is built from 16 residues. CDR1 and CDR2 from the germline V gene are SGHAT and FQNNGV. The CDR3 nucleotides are TGTGCCAGCAGCTTAGTTGCGGACAACTCTGGAAACACCATATATTTT. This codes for CASSLVADNSGNTIYF.